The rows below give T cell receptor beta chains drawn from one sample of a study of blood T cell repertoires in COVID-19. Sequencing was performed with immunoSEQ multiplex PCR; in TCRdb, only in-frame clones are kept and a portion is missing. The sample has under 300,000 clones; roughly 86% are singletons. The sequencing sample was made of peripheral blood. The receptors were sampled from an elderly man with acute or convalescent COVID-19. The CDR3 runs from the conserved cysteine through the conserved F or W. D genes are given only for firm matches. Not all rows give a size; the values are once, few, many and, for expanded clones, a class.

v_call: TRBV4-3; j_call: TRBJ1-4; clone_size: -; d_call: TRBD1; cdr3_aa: CASSHLPGTGNEKLFF; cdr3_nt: TGCGCCAGCAGCCATTTGCCCGGGACAGGGAATGAAAAACTGTTTTTT
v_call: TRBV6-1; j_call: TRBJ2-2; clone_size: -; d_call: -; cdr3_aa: CASSEGTPNTGELFF; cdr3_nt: TGTGCCAGCAGTGAAGGGACACCTAACACCGGGGAGCTGTTTTTT
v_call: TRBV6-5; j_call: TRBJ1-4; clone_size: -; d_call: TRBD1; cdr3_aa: CASSPNGGQGEKLFF; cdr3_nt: TGTGCCAGCAGTCCCAACGGGGGACAGGGCGAAAAACTGTTTTTT
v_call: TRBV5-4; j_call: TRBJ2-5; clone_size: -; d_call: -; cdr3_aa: CASNPRDTQETQYF; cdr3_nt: TGTGCCAGCAACCCCCGGGACACCCAAGAGACCCAGTACTTC
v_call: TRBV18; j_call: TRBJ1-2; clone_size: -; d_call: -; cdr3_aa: CASSPSGGYGYTF; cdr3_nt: TGTGCCAGCTCACCGTCGGGGGGCTATGGCTACACCTTC
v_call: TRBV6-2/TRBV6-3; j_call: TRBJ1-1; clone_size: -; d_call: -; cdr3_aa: CASCCGNTEAFF; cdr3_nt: TGTGCCAGCTGTTGCGGGAACACTGAAGCTTTCTTT
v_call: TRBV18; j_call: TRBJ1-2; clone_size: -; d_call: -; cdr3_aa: CASSPGESYGYTF; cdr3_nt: TGTGCCAGCTCACCAGGGGAGAGCTATGGCTACACCTTC
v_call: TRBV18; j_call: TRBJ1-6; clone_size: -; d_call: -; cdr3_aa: CASSLDRNNSPLHF; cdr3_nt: TGTGCCAGCTCTCTCGACAGAAATAATTCACCCCTCCACTTT
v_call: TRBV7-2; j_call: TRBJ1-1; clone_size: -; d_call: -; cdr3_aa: CASSLWTNTEAFF; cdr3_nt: TGTGCCAGCAGCTTATGGACTAACACTGAAGCTTTCTTT
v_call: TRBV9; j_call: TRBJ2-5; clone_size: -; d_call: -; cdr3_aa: CASSVGSPLPTQYF; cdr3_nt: TGTGCCAGCAGCGTAGGATCCCCACTCCCTACCCAGTACTTC
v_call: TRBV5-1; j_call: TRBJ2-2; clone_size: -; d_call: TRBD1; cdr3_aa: CASSLGAGGLDTGELFF; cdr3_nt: TGCGCCAGCAGCTTGGGCGCAGGGGGTTTGGACACCGGGGAGCTGTTTTTT
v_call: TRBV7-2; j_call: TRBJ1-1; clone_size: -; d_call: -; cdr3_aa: CASSLGQVATEAFF; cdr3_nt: TGTGCCAGCAGCTTAGGACAGGTAGCCACTGAAGCTTTCTTT
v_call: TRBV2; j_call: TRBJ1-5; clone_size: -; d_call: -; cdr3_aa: CASRLREGSNQPQHF; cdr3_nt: TGTGCCAGCAGACTCAGGGAGGGCAGCAATCAGCCCCAGCATTTT
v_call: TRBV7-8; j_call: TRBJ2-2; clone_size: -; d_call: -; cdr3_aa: CASSSRTANTGELFF; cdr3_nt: TGTGCCAGCAGCAGCCGGACAGCGAACACCGGGGAGCTGTTTTTT
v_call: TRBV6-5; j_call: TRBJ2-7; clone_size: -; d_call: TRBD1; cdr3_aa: CASSYSWTGGYEQYF; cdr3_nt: TGTGCCAGCAGTTACTCGTGGACAGGGGGCTACGAGCAGTACTTC
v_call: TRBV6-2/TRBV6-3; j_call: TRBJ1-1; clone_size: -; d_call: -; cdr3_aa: CASSYSGADTEAFF; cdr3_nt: TGTGCCAGCAGTTACTCGGGGGCGGACACTGAAGCTTTCTTT
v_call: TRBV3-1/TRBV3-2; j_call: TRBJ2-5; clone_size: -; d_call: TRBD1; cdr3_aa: CASSPGTVHETQYF; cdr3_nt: TGTGCCAGCAGCCCAGGGACAGTTCACGAGACCCAGTACTTC
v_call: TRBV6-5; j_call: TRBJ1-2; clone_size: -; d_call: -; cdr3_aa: CASGQGTLINYGYTF; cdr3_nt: TGTGCCAGCGGGCAGGGGACCCTGATTAACTATGGCTACACCTTC
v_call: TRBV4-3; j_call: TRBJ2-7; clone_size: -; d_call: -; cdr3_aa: CASSRQTDSYEQYF; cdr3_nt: TGCGCCAGCTCTAGACAGACTGATTCCTACGAGCAGTACTTC
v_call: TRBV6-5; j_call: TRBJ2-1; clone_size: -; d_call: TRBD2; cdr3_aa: CASKLAGEYNEQFF; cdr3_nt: TGTGCCAGCAAACTAGCGGGAGAGTACAATGAGCAGTTCTTC
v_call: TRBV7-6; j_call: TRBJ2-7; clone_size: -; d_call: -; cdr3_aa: CASTILGDRRSEQYF; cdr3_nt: TGTGCCAGCACCATTCTAGGAGACCGGCGTAGCGAGCAGTACTTC
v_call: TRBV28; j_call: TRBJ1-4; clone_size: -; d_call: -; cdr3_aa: CASSFSRANEKLFF; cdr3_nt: TGTGCCAGCAGTTTTAGCAGAGCTAATGAAAAACTGTTTTTT
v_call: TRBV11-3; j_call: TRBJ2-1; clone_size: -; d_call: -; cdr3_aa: CASSLYDNNEQFF; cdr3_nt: TGTGCCAGCAGCCTTTATGACAACAATGAGCAGTTCTTC
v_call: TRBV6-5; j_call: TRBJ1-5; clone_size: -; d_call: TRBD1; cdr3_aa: CASGDRDQPQHF; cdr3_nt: TGTGCCAGCGGGGACAGGGATCAGCCCCAGCATTTT
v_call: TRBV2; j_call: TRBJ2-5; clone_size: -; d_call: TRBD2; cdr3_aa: CASIGGRQETQYF; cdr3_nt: TGTGCCAGCATCGGCGGGAGGCAAGAGACCCAGTACTTC
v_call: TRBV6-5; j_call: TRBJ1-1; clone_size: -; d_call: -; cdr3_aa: CASSSKRAFF; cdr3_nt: TGTGCCAGCAGTTCCAAGAGGGCTTTCTTT
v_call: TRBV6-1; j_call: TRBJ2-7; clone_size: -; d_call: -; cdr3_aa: CASSEVSPSRSYEQYF; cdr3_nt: TGTGCCAGCAGTGAAGTTTCCCCCTCTAGATCTTACGAGCAGTACTTC
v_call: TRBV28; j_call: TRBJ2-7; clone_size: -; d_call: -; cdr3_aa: CASSPPGRAREQYF; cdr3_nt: TGTGCCAGCAGTCCCCCCGGCAGGGCCCGGGAGCAGTACTTC
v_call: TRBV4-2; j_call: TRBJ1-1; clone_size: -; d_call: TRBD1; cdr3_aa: CASSPRPGQLNTEAFF; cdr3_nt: TGTGCCAGCAGCCCCCGGCCGGGACAGCTAAACACTGAAGCTTTCTTT
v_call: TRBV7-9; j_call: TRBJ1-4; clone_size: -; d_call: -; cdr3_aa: CASSQVEYEKLFF; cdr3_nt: TGTGCCAGCAGCCAGGTAGAATACGAAAAACTGTTTTTT
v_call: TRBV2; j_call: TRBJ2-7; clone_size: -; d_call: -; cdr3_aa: CASSEQGPTYEQYF; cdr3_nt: TGTGCCAGCAGTGAGCAGGGTCCTACCTACGAGCAGTACTTC
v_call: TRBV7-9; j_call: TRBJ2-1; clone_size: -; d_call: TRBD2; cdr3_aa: CASSIPRGGEQFF; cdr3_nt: TGTGCCAGCAGCATCCCTCGGGGGGGTGAGCAGTTCTTC
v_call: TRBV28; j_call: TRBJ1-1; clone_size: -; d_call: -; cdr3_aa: CASSRLRAFF; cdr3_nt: TGTGCCAGCAGTCGTCTTCGAGCTTTCTTT
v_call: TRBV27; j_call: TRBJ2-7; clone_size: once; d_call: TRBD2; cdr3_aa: CASRSSGSYEQYF; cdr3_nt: TGTGCCAGCAGGTCTAGCGGGAGTTACGAGCAGTACTTC
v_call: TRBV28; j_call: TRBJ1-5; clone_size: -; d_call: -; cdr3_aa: CASSLSGQGLGPQHF; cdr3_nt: TGTGCCAGCAGTTTGTCCGGGCAGGGACTAGGACCCCAGCATTTT
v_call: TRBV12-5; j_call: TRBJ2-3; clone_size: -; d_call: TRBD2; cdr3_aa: CASGLREGDTQYF; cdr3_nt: TGTGCTAGTGGTTTGCGGGAGGGGGATACGCAGTATTTT
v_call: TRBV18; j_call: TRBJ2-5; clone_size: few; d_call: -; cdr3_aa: CASSPHRSETQYF; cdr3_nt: TGTGCCAGCTCACCCCACAGATCGGAGACCCAGTACTTC
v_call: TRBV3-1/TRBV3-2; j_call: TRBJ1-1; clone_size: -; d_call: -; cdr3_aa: CASSPQTTNTEAFF; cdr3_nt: TGTGCCAGCAGCCCTCAGACGACTAACACTGAAGCTTTCTTT
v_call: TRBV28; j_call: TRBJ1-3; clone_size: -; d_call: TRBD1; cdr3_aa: CASSLRTGRWGNTIYF; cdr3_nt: TGTGCCAGCAGCCTCCGGACAGGGCGATGGGGAAACACCATATATTTT
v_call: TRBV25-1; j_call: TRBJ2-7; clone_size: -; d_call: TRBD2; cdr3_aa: CASSETGGYEQYF; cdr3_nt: TGTGCCAGCAGTGAAACGGGAGGCTACGAGCAGTACTTC
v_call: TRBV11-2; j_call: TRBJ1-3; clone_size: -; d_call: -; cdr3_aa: CASSFDRSGNTIYF; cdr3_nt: TGTGCCAGCAGCTTCGACAGGAGTGGAAACACCATATATTTT
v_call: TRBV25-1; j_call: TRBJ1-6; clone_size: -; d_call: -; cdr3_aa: CASSERGAGYSPLHF; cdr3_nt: TGTGCCAGCAGTGAACGGGGGGCCGGATATTCACCCCTCCACTTT
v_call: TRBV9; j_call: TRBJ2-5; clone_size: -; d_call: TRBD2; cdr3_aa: CASSVEAGGLETQYF; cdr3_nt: TGTGCCAGCAGCGTAGAGGCGGGGGGGCTTGAGACCCAGTACTTC
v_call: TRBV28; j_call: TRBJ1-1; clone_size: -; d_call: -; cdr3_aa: CASSLASLNTEAFF; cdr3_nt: TGTGCCAGCAGTTTAGCCAGTCTGAACACTGAAGCTTTCTTT
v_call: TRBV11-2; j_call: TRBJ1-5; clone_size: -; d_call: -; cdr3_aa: CASSVDGGFNQPQHF; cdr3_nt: TGTGCCAGCAGCGTGGACGGAGGCTTCAATCAGCCCCAGCATTTT
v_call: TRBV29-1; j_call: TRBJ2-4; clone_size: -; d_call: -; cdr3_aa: CSCLGGAKNIQYF; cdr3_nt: TGCAGCTGCCTTGGGGGGGCCAAAAACATTCAGTACTTC
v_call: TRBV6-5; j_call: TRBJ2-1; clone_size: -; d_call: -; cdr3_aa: CASLHNEQFF; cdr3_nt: TGTGCCAGCCTCCACAATGAGCAGTTCTTC
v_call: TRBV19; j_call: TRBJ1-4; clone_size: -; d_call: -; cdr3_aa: CASSKIATNEKLFF; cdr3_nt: TGTGCCAGTAGTAAGATAGCAACTAATGAAAAACTGTTTTTT
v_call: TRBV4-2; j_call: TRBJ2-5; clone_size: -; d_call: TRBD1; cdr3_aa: CATTRGDRGGQETQYF; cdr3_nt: TGTGCCACCACACGGGGGGACAGGGGTGGCCAAGAGACCCAGTACTTC
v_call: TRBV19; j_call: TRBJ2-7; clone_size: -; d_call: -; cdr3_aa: CASSIGAAISYEQYF; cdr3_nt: TGTGCCAGTAGTATAGGTGCGGCGATCTCCTACGAGCAGTACTTC
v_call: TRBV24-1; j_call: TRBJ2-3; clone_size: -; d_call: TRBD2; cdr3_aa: CATSDSLAGGPDTQYF; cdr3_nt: TGTGCCACCAGTGATTCCCTAGCGGGAGGGCCGGATACGCAGTATTTT
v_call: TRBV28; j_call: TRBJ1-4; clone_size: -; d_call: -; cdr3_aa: CASSSAPREKLFF; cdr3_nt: TGTGCCAGCAGTTCCGCCCCTCGGGAAAAACTGTTTTTT
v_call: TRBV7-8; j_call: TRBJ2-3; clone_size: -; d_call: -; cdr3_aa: CASSSLVGTDTQYF; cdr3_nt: TGTGCCAGCAGCTCCTTAGTGGGCACAGATACGCAGTATTTT
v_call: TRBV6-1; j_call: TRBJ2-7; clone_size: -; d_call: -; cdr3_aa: CASSEVRTTYEQYF; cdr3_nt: TGTGCCAGCAGTGAAGTTAGGACTACCTACGAGCAGTACTTC
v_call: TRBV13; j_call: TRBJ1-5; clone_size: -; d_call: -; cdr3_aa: CASSLFNQPQHF; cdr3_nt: TGTGCCAGCAGCCTATTCAATCAGCCCCAGCATTTT
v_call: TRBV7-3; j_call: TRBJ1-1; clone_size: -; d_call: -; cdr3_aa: CASSPVGGPMNTEAFF; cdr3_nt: TGTGCCAGCAGCCCGGTGGGGGGACCGATGAACACTGAAGCTTTCTTT
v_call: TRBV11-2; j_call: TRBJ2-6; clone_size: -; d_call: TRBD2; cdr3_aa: CASSLDLAGVQAGANVLTF; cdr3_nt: TGTGCCAGCAGCTTAGACCTAGCGGGGGTCCAGGCTGGGGCCAACGTCCTGACTTTC